The present T cell receptor (beta chain) was sequenced within a study of metastatic and nonmetastatic thyroid tumors. Study-wide context: It was across blood and tumor or nodule tissue from malignant and benign thyroid patients that repertoires were compared. Study-level points and caveats: Compared with benign nodules, malignant thyroid tumors were reported to have significantly higher TCR beta diversity in both blood and tumor.

Germline-derived CDR1 and CDR2 are SGHNT and YYREEE (reference sequence). CDR3 size: 14 residues. V was clipped by 6 bases and J by 4 bases, with 15 bases between them. This clone occurred many times. The antigen remains unidentified. Source study methods: The distant-metastasis classifier for papillary thyroid cancer was built from CDR3 differences across clinicopathological groups. Using MiXCR, TCRdb re-called clones from the PCR reads. It is TCRdb's table, rather than the study itself, that gives the V and J calls and clone size. The repertoire holds around 7,500 clones, with around 38% as singletons. All patients were untreated before thyroid surgery.

The chain uses TRBV5-4 and TRBJ2-3, with unresolved D. The origin of this receptor is a female donor with papillary thyroid cancer or a benign thyroid nodule (not recorded which). Some clones in this sample may be carry-over from other donors' samples. Sample: tumor tissue. CDR3 sequence: CASTSNDRADTQYF. The CDR3 DNA sequence: TGTGCCAGCACTTCTAACGACCGGGCAGATACGCAGTATTTT.